These 15 T cell receptor beta chains were all obtained from the same sample, sequenced in a study of early stage breast cancer tumors. Clones were sequenced by immunoSEQ multiplex PCR, and TCRdb holds only the in-frame ones, with some missing. The sample has around 40,000 clones; over 70% are singletons. The specimen sequenced was blood. These receptors were obtained from a person between 60 and 69 years old with breast cancer.

In nucleotides, the CDR3 is TGCGCCAGCAGCCCTAGCGGGAGGGGGTCGGAGACCCAGTACTTC. This codes for CASSPSGRGSETQYF. The chain has TRBV4-1 and TRBJ2-5; 12 bases are shared with TRBD2. This CDR3 spans 15 amino acids. V dropped 4 bases and J dropped 5; count of bases not matched to a gene: 5. The germline V gene has CDR1 MGHRA and CDR2 YSYEKL.

This chain connects TRBV11-2 to TRBJ1-3; D perhaps matches TRBD1 (6 bases). The ends were cut back, 3 bases at V and 3 bases at J, with 12 bases in the middle. CDR3 length: 15 amino acids. Germline V CDR1 and CDR2: SGHAT, FQNNGV. CDR3 sequence: CASSFQGRGGNTIYF. DNA for the CDR3: TGTGCCAGCAGCTTTCAGGGGAGAGGTGGAAACACCATATATTTT.

This clone came up a few times. The rearrangement links TRBV9 to TRBJ1-1; D not resolved. Germline V CDR1 and CDR2: SGDLS, YYNGEE. The CDR3 length is 12 residues. Trimming shortened V by 0 bases and J by 4 bases, and 4 bases separated the two germline ends. The CDR3, as DNA: TGTGCCAGCAGCGTAGGGGGCACTGAAGCTTTCTTT. As protein: CASSVGGTEAFF.

This clone has a handful of counts. V usage is TRBV7-8 and J usage is TRBJ2-6; no reliable D call. The germline V gene encodes CDR1 SGHVS and CDR2 FQNEAQ. V gave up 7 bases and J gave up 1 base, with 14 bases separating them. CDR3 length: 16 amino acids. CDR3 coding DNA: TGTGCCAGCACAGTTCCCGCACGGTCTGGGGCCAACGTCCTGACTTTC. Translated: CASTVPARSGANVLTF.

The chain carries TRBV18 and TRBJ1-1; no definite D call. V dropped 8 bases and J dropped 4 bases, with 17 bases sitting between them. CDR3 length: 14 amino acids. CDR1 is KGHSH, CDR2 LQKENI, per germline. In DNA, the CDR3 is TGTGCCAGCGTCCCTGAGCTCTTAAGCACTGAAGCTTTCTTT. The encoded protein is CASVPELLSTEAFF.

This clone appeared a few times. The chain uses TRBV7-2 and TRBJ2-3; the D gene is possibly TRBD2 (5 bases). The CDR3 has 15 residues. Germline-derived CDR1 and CDR2 are SGHTA and FQGNSA. V lost 5 bases to trimming and J lost 5 bases, with 17 bases between them. CDR3 in amino acids: CASSIGIMSRDTQYF. The CDR3 DNA reads TGTGCCAGCAGCATCGGGATTATGTCCAGAGATACGCAGTATTTT.

The chain employs TRBV9 and TRBJ2-3; tentatively, D is TRBD1 (5 bases). Trimming took 0 bases from V and 3 from J, leaving 14 bases between them. Germline V gives CDR1 SGDLS, CDR2 YYNGEE. The length of the CDR3 is 16 residues. CDR3 in DNA: TGTGCCAGCAGCGTAGAGTCAGGGATTTGGACAGATACGCAGTATTTT. It specifies CASSVESGIWTDTQYF.

The chain recombines TRBV6-5 with TRBJ1-2; 9 positions match TRBD1. After removal of 5 bases from V and 14 bases from J, the junction contained 15 bases not matched to a gene. The CDR3 spans 14 residues. Germline-derived CDR1 and CDR2 are MNHEY and SVGAGI. The DNA of the CDR3 is TGTGCCAGCAGTCAACGGGACAGGGTGCCCCTCCGTACCTTC. It is translated as CASSQRDRVPLRTF.

The J gene is TRBJ2-3, the V gene TRBV10-3, with TRBD2 matching over 9 bases. Trimming at V came to 4 bases and at J to 6 bases, leaving 14 bases not matched to a gene. Germline CDR1 ENHRY, CDR2 SYGVKD. The CDR3 extends over 17 amino acids. CDR3 nucleotides: TGTGCCATCAGTGGACCTAGCGGGACCCCTCTAGCTGATACGCAGTATTTT. It yields the protein CAISGPSGTPLADTQYF.

The genes are TRBV7-9 and TRBJ1-4, with TRBD1 matching over 8 bases. After removal of 3 bases from V and 6 bases from J, the junction contained 9 bases not matched to a gene. CDR3 size: 16 residues. The V gene's germline CDR1 is SEHNR and CDR2 FQNEAQ (reference sequence). The CDR3 region has the DNA TGTGCCAGCAGCTTTACTACAGGGGGACTTGATGAAAAACTGTTTTTT. As protein: CASSFTTGGLDEKLFF. Full variable domain (outside the CDR3, taken from reference TRBV7-9 and TRBJ1-4): DTGVSQNPRHKITKRGQNVTFRCDPISEHNRLYWYRQTLGQGPEFLTYFQNEAQLEKSRLLSDRFSAERPKGSFSTLEIQRTEQGDSAMYLCASSFTTGGLDEKLFFGSGTQLSVL.

The chain recombines TRBV19 with TRBJ2-3; TRBD2 agrees at 8 bases. The CDR3 has 13 residues. Germline loops: CDR1 LNHDA, CDR2 SQIVND (reference sequence). J lost 5 bases, V lost 5 bases, and 3 bases had no gene match. CDR3 sequence reads: CASSEAGGDTQYF. The CDR3 DNA follows: TGTGCCAGTAGTGAGGCGGGAGGAGATACGCAGTATTTT.

CDR3 DNA sequence: TGTGCCAGCAAACTGGGGGGGGGAACCGCCTACGAGCAGTACTTC. Translated: CASKLGGGTAYEQYF. The chain uses TRBV27 and TRBJ2-7, with 7 bases lining up with TRBD2. The length of the CDR3 is 15 residues. J was trimmed by 2 bases and V by 7 bases; bases with no gene match: 11. Germline values: CDR1 MNHEY, CDR2 SMNVEV (reference sequence).

This chain joins TRBV5-4 and TRBJ2-7; 7 bases are shared with TRBD2. J gave up 2 bases and V 0 bases, and 8 bases lay outside the gene matches. Germline CDR1 SGHNT, CDR2 YYREEE (reference sequence). The CDR3 consists of 16 residues. The CDR3: CASSLGREARTYEQYF. Here the CDR3 DNA reads TGTGCCAGCAGCTTGGGTCGGGAGGCGAGAACCTACGAGCAGTACTTC.

The V gene is TRBV9, the J gene TRBJ1-2; 7 positions agree with TRBD1. CDR3 length: 14 residues. Trimming at V came to 5 bases and at J to 4 bases, leaving 8 bases not matched to a gene. Germline assignment: CDR1 SGDLS and CDR2 YYNGEE. The CDR3 spells CASRGDSLVYGYTF. As DNA, the CDR3 is TGTGCCAGCAGGGGGGACAGTCTAGTCTATGGCTACACCTTC.

This clone was found a few times. This chain uses TRBV27 with TRBJ1-5; D gene unclear. This CDR3 comprises 14 residues. The germline V gene encodes CDR1 MNHEY and CDR2 SMNVEV (reference sequence). V gave up 2 bases and J gave up 4 bases, with 9 bases separating them. The CDR3 region has the DNA TGTGCCAGCAGTTTACGACCGGGGAATCAGCCCCAGCATTTT. Translation: CASSLRPGNQPQHF.